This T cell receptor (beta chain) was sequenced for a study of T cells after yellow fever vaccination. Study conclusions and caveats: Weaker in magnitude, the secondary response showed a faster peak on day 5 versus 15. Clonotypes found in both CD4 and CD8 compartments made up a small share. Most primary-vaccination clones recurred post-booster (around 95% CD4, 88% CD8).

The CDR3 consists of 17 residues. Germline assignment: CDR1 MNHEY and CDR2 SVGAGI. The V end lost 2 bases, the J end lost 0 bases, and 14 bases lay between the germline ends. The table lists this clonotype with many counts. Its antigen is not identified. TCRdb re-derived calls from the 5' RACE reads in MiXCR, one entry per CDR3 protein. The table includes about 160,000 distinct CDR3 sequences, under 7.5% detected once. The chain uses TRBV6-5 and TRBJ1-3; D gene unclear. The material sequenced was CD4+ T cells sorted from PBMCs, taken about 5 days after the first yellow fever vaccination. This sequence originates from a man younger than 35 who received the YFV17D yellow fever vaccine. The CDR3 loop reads CASSYLEEYFSGNTIYF. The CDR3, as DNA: TGTGCCAGCAGTTACCTGGAGGAGTACTTCTCTGGAAACACCATATATTTT.